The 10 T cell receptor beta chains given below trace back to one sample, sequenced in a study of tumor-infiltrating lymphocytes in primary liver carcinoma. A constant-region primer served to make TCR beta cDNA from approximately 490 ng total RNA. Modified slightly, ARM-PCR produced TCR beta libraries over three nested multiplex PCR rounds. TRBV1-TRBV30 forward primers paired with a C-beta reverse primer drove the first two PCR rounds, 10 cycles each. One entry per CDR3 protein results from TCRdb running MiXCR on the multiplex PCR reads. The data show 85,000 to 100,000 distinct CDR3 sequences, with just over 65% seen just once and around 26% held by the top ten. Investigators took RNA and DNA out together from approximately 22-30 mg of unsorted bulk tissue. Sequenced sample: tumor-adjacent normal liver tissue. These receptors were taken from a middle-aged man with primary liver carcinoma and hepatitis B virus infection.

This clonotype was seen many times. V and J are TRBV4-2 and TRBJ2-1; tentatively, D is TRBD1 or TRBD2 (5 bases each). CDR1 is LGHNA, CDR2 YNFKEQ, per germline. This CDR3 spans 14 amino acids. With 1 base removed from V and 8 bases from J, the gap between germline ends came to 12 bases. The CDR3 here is CASSQAGPDDEQFF. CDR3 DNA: TGTGCCAGCAGCCAAGCGGGACCCGATGATGAGCAGTTCTTC.

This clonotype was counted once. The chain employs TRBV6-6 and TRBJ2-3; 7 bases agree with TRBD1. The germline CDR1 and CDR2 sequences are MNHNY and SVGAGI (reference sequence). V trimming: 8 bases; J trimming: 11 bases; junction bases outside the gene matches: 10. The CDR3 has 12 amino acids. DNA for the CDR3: TGTGCCAGCGGTACGGACAGGCCGATGCAGTATTTT. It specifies CASGTDRPMQYF.

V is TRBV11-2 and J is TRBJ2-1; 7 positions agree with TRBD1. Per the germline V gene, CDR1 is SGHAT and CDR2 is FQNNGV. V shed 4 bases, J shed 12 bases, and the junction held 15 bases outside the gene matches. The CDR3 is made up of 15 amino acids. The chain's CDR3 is CASSSRTGSYNRQFF. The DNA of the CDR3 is TGTGCCAGCAGCTCTAGGACAGGTTCCTACAATAGGCAGTTCTTC.

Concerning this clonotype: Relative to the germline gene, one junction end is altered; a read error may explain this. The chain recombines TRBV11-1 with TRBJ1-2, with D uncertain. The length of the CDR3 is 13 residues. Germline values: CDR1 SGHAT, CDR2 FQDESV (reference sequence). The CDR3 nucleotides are TGTGCCAGCAGCTTGGTCCATAACTATGGTTACACCTTC. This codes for CASSLVHNYGYTF.

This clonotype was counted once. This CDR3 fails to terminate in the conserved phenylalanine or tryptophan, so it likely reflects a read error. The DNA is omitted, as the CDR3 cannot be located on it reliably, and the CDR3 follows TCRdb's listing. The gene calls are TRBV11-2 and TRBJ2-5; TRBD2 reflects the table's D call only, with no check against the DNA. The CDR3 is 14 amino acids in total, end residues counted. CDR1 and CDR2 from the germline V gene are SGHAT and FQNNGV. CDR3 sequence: CASQVPGSAGTRYI.

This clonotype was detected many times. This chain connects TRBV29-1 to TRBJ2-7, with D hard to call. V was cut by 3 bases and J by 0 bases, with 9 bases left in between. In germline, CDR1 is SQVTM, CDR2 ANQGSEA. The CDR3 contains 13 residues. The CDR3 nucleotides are TGCAGCGTTGAGTCTCAATCCTCCTACGAGCAGTACTTC. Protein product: CSVESQSSYEQYF.

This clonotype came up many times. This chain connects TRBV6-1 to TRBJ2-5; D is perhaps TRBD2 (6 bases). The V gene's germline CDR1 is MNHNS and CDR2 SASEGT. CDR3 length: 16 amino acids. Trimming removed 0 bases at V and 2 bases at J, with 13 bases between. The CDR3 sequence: CASSEAAAGGQETQYF. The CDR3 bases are TGTGCCAGCAGTGAAGCGGCAGCGGGTGGGCAAGAGACCCAGTACTTC.

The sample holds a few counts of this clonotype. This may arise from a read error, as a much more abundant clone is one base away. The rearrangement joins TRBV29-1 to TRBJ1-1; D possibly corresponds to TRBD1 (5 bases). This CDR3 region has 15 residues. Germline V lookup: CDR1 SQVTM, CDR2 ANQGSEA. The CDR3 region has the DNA TGCAACGTTGAAGGCTGGCTGGGGGGGTACACTGAAGCTTTATTT. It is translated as CNVEGWLGGYTEALF.

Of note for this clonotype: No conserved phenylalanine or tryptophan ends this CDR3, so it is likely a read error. The CDR3 reads CASSLVGGAAGANVLTI. CDR3 bases: TGTGCCAGCAGTCTAGTGGGGGGCGCAGCTGGGGCCAACGTCCTGACTATC. V is TRBV11-2 and J is TRBJ2-6, with D perhaps being TRBD1 or TRBD2 (6 bases each). The length of the CDR3 is 17 residues. Deletions cut 6 bases from V and 2 bases from J, with 17 bases between. Looked up from germline, CDR1 is SGHAT and CDR2 is FQNNGV.

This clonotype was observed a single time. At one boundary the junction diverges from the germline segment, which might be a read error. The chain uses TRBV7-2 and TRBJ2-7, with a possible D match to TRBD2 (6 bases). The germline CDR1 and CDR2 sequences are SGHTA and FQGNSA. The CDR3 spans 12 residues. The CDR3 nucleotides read TGTGCCAGCAGCTACGGGGGATACGGGCAGTACTTC. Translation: CASSYGGYGQYF.